Following are 9 T cell receptor beta chains from one sample sequenced in a study of identical twins listed by TCRdb under 2016. Preparation of the library involved 5' RACE. For sequencing, an Illumina HiSeq 2000 was employed. Through fastp at Q25 and MiXCR, TCRdb rebuilt clones from the public reads, retaining in-frame beta chains. One record per CDR3 amino acid sequence lists the most common genes and DNA. The sample includes about 220,000 distinct CDR3 sequences, with 7.5% observed a single time. In total, the top ten clones hold roughly 2% of the sample. The sample was also linked to a second study, of yellow fever vaccine responses in identical twins.

Material for sequencing was memory (CD45RO+) T cells sorted from blood. In the paper's terms, the cell subset or site label means: CD45RO+ enriched T cells. The receptors come from a woman aged 18-35 years in good health.

This clonotype occurred many times. This chain joins TRBV11-2 and TRBJ2-1; 13 positions agree with TRBD2. CDR3 length: 17 residues. After removal of 4 bases from V and 6 bases from J, the junction contained 9 bases not matched to a gene. Germline loops: CDR1 SGHAT, CDR2 FQNNGV. CDR3 residues: CASSWGLAGTSSNEQFF. CDR3 in DNA: TGTGCCAGCAGCTGGGGACTAGCGGGGACATCTTCCAATGAGCAGTTCTTC.

This clonotype was detected many times. The chain uses TRBV6-4 and TRBJ2-1, with TRBD1 as a possible D gene (7 bases). Germline V lookup: CDR1 MRHNA, CDR2 SNTAGT. Trimming shortened V by 6 bases and J by 8 bases, and 14 bases separated the two germline ends. The CDR3 loop spans 13 amino acids. CDR3: CASSAQGEDEQFF. CDR3 nucleotides: TGTGCCAGCAGCGCTCAGGGGGAGGATGAGCAGTTCTTC.

This clonotype has just a few counts. J is TRBJ2-1 and V is TRBV7-9; 7 bases line up with TRBD2. Germline lookup yields CDR1 SEHNR and CDR2 FQNEAQ (reference sequence). The V segment lost 4 bases and the J segment 2 bases; nucleotides outside the gene matches: 8. The CDR3 has 16 residues. The CDR3 DNA reads TGTGCCAGCAGCTCAGAGCTAGCGGAGACCTACAATGAGCAGTTCTTC. Protein product: CASSSELAETYNEQFF. The full variable domain, with the rest looked up from reference TRBV7-9 and TRBJ2-1, is DTGVSQNPRHKITKRGQNVTFRCDPISEHNRLYWYRQTLGQGPEFLTYFQNEAQLEKSRLLSDRFSAERPKGSFSTLEIQRTEQGDSAMYLCASSSELAETYNEQFFGPGTRLTVL.

The J gene is TRBJ2-7, the V gene TRBV5-1; TRBD1 aligns across 7 bases. Germline V lookup: CDR1 SGHRS, CDR2 YFSETQ. This CDR3 region has 16 residues. The junction had 14 bases not matched to a gene; V was cut back by 4 bases and J by 4 bases. The CDR3 sequence is CASSETVGTAIYEQYF. In nucleotides, the CDR3 is TGCGCCAGCAGCGAGACCGTCGGGACAGCTATTTACGAGCAGTACTTC. Variable domain in full (rest from reference TRBV5-1 and TRBJ2-7): KAGVTQTPRYLIKTRGQQVTLSCSPISGHRSVSWYQQTPGQGLQFLFEYFSETQRNKGNFPGRFSGRQFSNSRSEMNVSTLELGDSALYLCASSETVGTAIYEQYFGPGTRLTVT.

A few counts support this clonotype. The CDR3 DNA is TGTGCCAGCTCACCTATGACAGCTCAAGAGACCCAGTACTTC. Protein: CASSPMTAQETQYF. The chain uses TRBV18 and TRBJ2-5; the D gene is possibly TRBD1 (5 bases). Germline V gene lookup returns CDR1 KGHSH and CDR2 LQKENI. The V gene lost 3 bases and the J gene lost 2 bases, with 10 bases spanning the gap. This CDR3 region has 14 residues. The full variable domain, with the rest looked up from reference TRBV18 and TRBJ2-5, is NAGVMQNPRHLVRRRGQEARLRCSPMKGHSHVYWYRQLPEEGLKFMVYLQKENIIDESGMPKERFSAEFPKEGPSILRIQQVVRGDSAAYFCASSPMTAQETQYFGPGTRLLVL.

This clonotype was seen only a few times. V is TRBV4-2 and J is TRBJ2-1; TRBD2 aligns across 9 bases. This CDR3 spans 16 amino acids. The V segment lost 1 base and the J segment 4 bases; nucleotides outside the gene matches: 5. CDR1 LGHNA and CDR2 YNFKEQ come from the germline V gene. CDR3 amino acids: CASSQARLAVYNEQFF. The DNA of the CDR3 is TGTGCCAGCAGCCAAGCTAGACTAGCGGTATACAATGAGCAGTTCTTC.

This clonotype was counted ten times or more. The chain is built from TRBV2 and TRBJ2-1; 15 bases align to TRBD2. The V and J ends lost 6 bases and 3 bases, in that order; junction bases with no gene match: 6. The CDR3 loop spans 17 amino acids. The germline gives CDR1 SNHLY, CDR2 FYNNEI. CDR3: CASSRTSGRALYNEQFF. CDR3 DNA: TGTGCCAGCAGCCGGACTAGCGGGAGGGCCCTCTACAATGAGCAGTTCTTC.

The CDR3 bases are TGTGCCAGCAGTGGCTTTCGGGACAGGGCCCAACCTTTGGGTGAAAAACTGTTTTTT. It is translated as CASSGFRDRAQPLGEKLFF. The chain has TRBV12-3 or TRBV12-4 and TRBJ1-4; 9 nucleotides match TRBD1. The V gene end was trimmed by 5 bases and the J gene end by 7 bases; junction bases not matched to a gene: 20. CDR3 length: 19 amino acids.

This clonotype was counted many times. The gene calls are TRBV24-1 and TRBJ2-1; possible D gene TRBD1, 6 bases. Per germline, CDR1 KGHDR and CDR2 SFDVKD. This CDR3 region has 12 residues. V lost 11 bases and J lost 4, with 11 bases in between. The CDR3, as DNA: TGTGCCAGCAGGGGCTCGTACAATGAGCAGTTCTTC. As protein: CASRGSYNEQFF.